These 7 T cell receptor beta chains were all obtained from the same sample, sequenced in a study of identical twins. Via MiXCR, TCRdb re-called the 5' RACE reads, giving one row per CDR3 protein. The sample has over 600,000 distinct CDR3 sequences, over 20% seen once. These data were also filed under a second study, of T cells expressing NK-cell markers.

Sequencing used PBMCs. These receptors all come from a woman younger than 35 in good health.

The chain couples TRBV5-1 to TRBJ1-1; 8 bases are shared with TRBD1. The CDR3 loop spans 15 amino acids. Trimming removed 6 bases from V and 1 base from J; junction bases left unmatched: 8. CDR1 is SGHRS, CDR2 YFSETQ, per germline. CDR3 in amino acids: CASIGTGSPNTEAFF. DNA for the CDR3: TGCGCCAGCATAGGGACAGGCTCACCGAACACTGAAGCTTTCTTT.

Only one count was recorded for this clonotype. The chain uses TRBV11-2 and TRBJ2-2, with TRBD1 matching over 7 bases. V trimming: 6 bases; J trimming: 3 bases; junction bases outside the gene matches: 7. CDR1 is SGHAT, CDR2 FQNNGV, per germline. The CDR3 contains 15 residues. CDR3 protein: CASRMTGTYTGELFF. The CDR3 coding sequence is TGTGCCAGCAGGATGACAGGGACGTACACCGGGGAGCTGTTTTTT.

The J gene is TRBJ2-7, the V gene TRBV7-2; D gene unclear. Per germline, CDR1 SGHTA and CDR2 FQGNSA. This CDR3 comprises 15 residues. V lost 3 bases and J 2 bases, leaving 14 bases between the germline ends. CDR3 amino acids: CASSFRPEGTYEQYF. The CDR3 coding sequence is TGTGCCAGCAGCTTCCGACCCGAAGGGACCTACGAGCAGTACTTC.

This clonotype has more than one count but fewer than ten. The chain employs TRBV9 and TRBJ2-3; a weak D match, TRBD2 (5 bases). With 3 bases removed from V and 4 bases from J, the gap between germline ends came to 15 bases. The CDR3 runs to 15 residues. Germline lookup yields CDR1 SGDLS and CDR2 YYNGEE. The CDR3 DNA reads as TGTGCCAGCAGCGAACCGGGATCTCCTGCAGATACGCAGTATTTT. The encoded protein is CASSEPGSPADTQYF.

This clonotype was observed a few times. The V call is TRBV5-6, the J call TRBJ2-3; 8 nucleotides align to TRBD2. The CDR3 is 17 residues long. From germline, CDR1 is SGHDT and CDR2 YYEEEE. The trim removed 1 base at V and 2 bases at J, leaving 9 bases unmatched. The CDR3 spells CASSLNLAGPYTDTQYF. The CDR3 DNA reads TGTGCCAGCAGCTTGAATTTAGCGGGACCCTACACAGATACGCAGTATTTT.

Only a few counts were recorded for this clonotype. The chain carries TRBV20-1 and TRBJ2-7; 11 bases fit TRBD2. Germline V lookup: CDR1 DFQATT, CDR2 SNEGSKA (reference sequence). The CDR3 consists of 14 residues. V was clipped by 6 bases and J by 1 base; unmatched bases: 5. DNA of the CDR3: TGCAGTGCGGGGACTAGCGGTTTATCCTACGAGCAGTACTTC. Its protein is CSAGTSGLSYEQYF.

V usage is TRBV20-1 and J usage is TRBJ2-3; D not resolved. Germline loops: CDR1 DFQATT, CDR2 SNEGSKA (reference sequence). Trimming pared 0 bases from V and 5 bases from J, leaving 6 bases between. CDR3 length: 12 residues. The CDR3 protein is CSARDARDTQYF. The CDR3, as DNA: TGCAGTGCTAGAGATGCTCGAGATACGCAGTATTTT.